These 16 T cell receptor beta chains were all obtained from the same sample, sequenced in a study of early T cells in non-severe SARS-CoV-2 infection. TCRdb reanalysed the 5' RACE reads using MiXCR and keeps one entry per CDR3 protein. The sample shows 70,000 or so distinct CDR3 sequences, 4.6% of them seen only once. The sequencing here drew on whole blood, taken at baseline. The receptors here all came from an adult who was a healthcare worker with PCR-confirmed SARS-CoV-2 infection or an uninfected control (not recorded which). The donor label of this sample is uncertain.

The chain couples TRBV10-3 to TRBJ1-3; 8 bases are shared with TRBD1. The CDR3 covers 13 residues. Trimming cost V 11 bases and J 3 bases; bases outside gene matches: 6. Per germline, CDR1 ENHRY and CDR2 SYGVKD. The CDR3 DNA reads TGTGCCGTGACAGGGGTGAATGGAAACACCATATATTTT. It yields the protein CAVTGVNGNTIYF.

The chain combines TRBV28 with TRBJ1-4; TRBD1 matches 8 bases. With 6 bases clipped from V and 4 bases from J, the junction kept 4 bases outside the gene matches. This CDR3 comprises 14 residues. Germline values: CDR1 MDHEN, CDR2 SYDVKM. The CDR3 protein is CASSRQGINEKLFF. The CDR3 bases are TGTGCCAGCAGCAGACAGGGGATTAATGAAAAACTGTTTTTT.

This clonotype appeared many times. The rearrangement links TRBV6-2 or TRBV6-3 to TRBJ2-3; 8 nucleotides align to TRBD2. V was clipped by 6 bases and J by 6 bases; unmatched bases: 11. Germline-derived CDR1 and CDR2 are MNHEY and SVGEGT. The CDR3 length is 15 residues. The CDR3 DNA sequence: TGTGCCAGCAGCTACCGCATGACTAGCGCGGATACGCAGTATTTT. Its translation: CASSYRMTSADTQYF.

The genes are TRBV11-2 and TRBJ2-7; 7 bases line up with TRBD1. The CDR3 extends over 14 amino acids. From germline, CDR1 is SGHAT and CDR2 FQNNGV. Trimming took 3 bases from V and 5 from J; bases not matched to a gene: 7. The chain's CDR3 is CASSFFDRAHEQYF. CDR3 in DNA: TGTGCCAGCAGCTTCTTCGACAGGGCCCACGAGCAGTACTTC.

The sample holds a few counts of this clonotype. V gene TRBV5-6 combines with J gene TRBJ2-7, with TRBD2 identical over 14 bases. The CDR3 runs to 17 residues. Trimming cost V 4 bases and J 0 bases; bases outside gene matches: 6. The germline V gene encodes CDR1 SGHDT and CDR2 YYEEEE. CDR3 region: CASSRGLAGARSYEQYF. The CDR3 bases are TGTGCCAGCAGCCGGGGACTAGCGGGGGCCCGCTCCTACGAGCAGTACTTC.

This clonotype appeared many times. This chain uses TRBV29-1 with TRBJ1-1; 7 positions agree with TRBD1. The CDR3 has 11 amino acids. The germline V gene has CDR1 SQVTM and CDR2 ANQGSEA. The V gene end was trimmed by 7 bases and the J gene end by 4 bases; junction bases not matched to a gene: 3. In DNA, the CDR3 is TGCAGCGCCCACAGGGGCACTGAAGCTTTCTTT. It specifies CSAHRGTEAFF.

The CDR3 loop reads CASSPRQGLIGELFF. As DNA, the CDR3 is TGTGCCAGCAGCCCCCGACAGGGCCTCATCGGGGAGCTGTTTTTT. The rearrangement links TRBV7-2 to TRBJ2-2, with 7 nucleotides matching TRBD1. The CDR3 consists of 15 residues. V lost 5 bases to trimming and J lost 7 bases; unmatched junction nucleotides: 10. CDR1 is SGHTA and CDR2 is FQGNSA in the germline V gene.

V is TRBV6-2 or TRBV6-3 and J is TRBJ2-2; 10 bases agree with TRBD1. The CDR3 spans 16 residues. The germline V gene encodes CDR1 MNHEY and CDR2 SVGEGT. The V segment lost 7 bases and the J segment 1 base; nucleotides outside the gene matches: 6. The CDR3 region has the DNA TGTGCCAGCATCGTTCGGACAGGGGGGAACACCGGGGAGCTGTTTTTT. Amino acids: CASIVRTGGNTGELFF.

This clonotype was detected a few times. V is TRBV6-4 and J is TRBJ2-7; tentative D call: TRBD2 (6 bases). Deletions cut 0 bases from V and 0 bases from J, with 27 bases between. This CDR3 has 21 residues. The germline V gene has CDR1 MRHNA and CDR2 SNTAGT. The DNA of the CDR3 is TGTGCCAGCAGTGACTCTGATCCCCGTGGAGGGAACGCCAGGAGCTCCTACGAGCAGTACTTC. Amino acids: CASSDSDPRGGNARSSYEQYF.

Ten or more counts support this clonotype. The chain employs TRBV20-1 and TRBJ2-7, with 10 bases fitting TRBD2. Per the germline V gene, CDR1 is DFQATT and CDR2 is SNEGSKA (reference sequence). CDR3 size: 15 residues. Germline trimming cut 0 bases from V and 3 bases from J; bases unmatched to any gene: 5. The CDR3 is CSAREVSGGLYEQYF. DNA for the CDR3: TGCAGTGCTAGAGAGGTTAGCGGGGGGCTCTACGAGCAGTACTTC.

There are many counts of this clonotype. V is TRBV4-2 and J is TRBJ1-1; possible D gene TRBD1, 5 bases. The germline CDR1 and CDR2 sequences are LGHNA and YNFKEQ. The CDR3 loop spans 13 amino acids. V was pared by 1 base and J by 7 bases, with 10 bases between. CDR3 sequence reads: CASSQVRDGEAFF. CDR3 sequence (DNA): TGTGCCAGCAGCCAAGTGCGGGACGGTGAAGCTTTCTTT.

This clonotype was detected many times. The chain employs TRBV20-1 and TRBJ2-7; D is perhaps TRBD1 or TRBD2 (6 bases each). Germline values: CDR1 DFQATT, CDR2 SNEGSKA (reference sequence). The CDR3 contains 12 residues. V was cut by 2 bases and J by 4 bases, with 9 bases left in between. As DNA, the CDR3 is TGCAGTGCTAGACAAGGGGGGTACGAGCAGTACTTC. Encoded protein: CSARQGGYEQYF.

The sample holds a few counts of this clonotype. The chain joins TRBV19 to TRBJ2-1, with a possible D match to TRBD1 (6 bases). Trimming took off 1 base at V and 4 bases at J, with 14 bases between the two ends. The CDR3 runs to 16 residues. Germline V gene data show CDR1 as LNHDA and CDR2 as SQIVND (reference sequence). CDR3 nucleotide sequence: TGTGCCAGTAGTATAGCCGGGACACAAGTTTACAATGAGCAGTTCTTC. This sequence encodes CASSIAGTQVYNEQFF.

This clonotype was counted only a few times. This chain joins TRBV11-2 and TRBJ2-7; D not resolved. The V end lost 5 bases, the J end lost 3 bases, and 8 bases lay between the germline ends. CDR3 size: 12 residues. CDR1 and CDR2 from the germline V gene are SGHAT and FQNNGV. The CDR3 DNA is TGTGCCAGCAGCCTGTACAGCTACGAGCAGTACTTC. This translates into CASSLYSYEQYF.

In this sample, this clonotype turned up many times. The chain recombines TRBV28 with TRBJ2-7; 9 nucleotides line up with TRBD1. J lost 7 bases, V lost 4 bases, and 5 bases had no gene match. The CDR3 consists of 13 residues. Looked up from germline, CDR1 is MDHEN and CDR2 is SYDVKM. The DNA of the CDR3 is TGTGCCAGCAGTTACAGGGGGCGCCGGGAGCAGTACTTC. This sequence encodes CASSYRGRREQYF.

This sequence joins TRBV2 and TRBJ1-2; no clear D. The germline V and J ends were trimmed by 4 bases and 0 bases, with 9 bases remaining between them. The CDR3 length is 14 residues. The V gene's germline CDR1 is SNHLY and CDR2 FYNNEI. The CDR3 DNA is TGTGCCAGCAGTGTCGCACAGCCTAACTATGGCTACACCTTC. As protein: CASSVAQPNYGYTF.